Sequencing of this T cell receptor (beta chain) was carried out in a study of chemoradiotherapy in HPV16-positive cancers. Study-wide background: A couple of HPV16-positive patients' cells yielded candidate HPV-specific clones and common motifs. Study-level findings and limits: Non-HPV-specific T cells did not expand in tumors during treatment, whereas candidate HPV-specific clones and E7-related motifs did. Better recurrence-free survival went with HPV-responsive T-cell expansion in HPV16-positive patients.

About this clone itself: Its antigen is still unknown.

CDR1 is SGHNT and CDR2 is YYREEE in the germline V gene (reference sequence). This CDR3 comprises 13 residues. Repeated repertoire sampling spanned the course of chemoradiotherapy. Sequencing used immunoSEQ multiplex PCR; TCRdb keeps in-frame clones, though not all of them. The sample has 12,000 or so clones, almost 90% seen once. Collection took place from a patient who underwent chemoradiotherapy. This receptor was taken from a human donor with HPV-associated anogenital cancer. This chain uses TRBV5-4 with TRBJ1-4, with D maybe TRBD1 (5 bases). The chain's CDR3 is CATERGANEKLFF. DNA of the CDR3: TGTGCAACCGAGAGAGGGGCCAATGAAAAACTGTTTTTT.